This entry concerns a single TCR beta chain. The repertoire was sequenced with immunoSEQ multiplex PCR; TCRdb's copy has only in-frame clones and lacks some. The sample carries around 130,000 clones, roughly four fifths recorded once. The length of the CDR3 is 11 residues. Trimming took 3 bases from V and 5 from J, leaving 8 bases between them. Germline CDR1 DFQATT, CDR2 SNEGSKA (reference sequence). The data belong to a study of blood T cell repertoires in COVID-19. The rearrangement joins TRBV20-1 to TRBJ2-7, with a possible D match to TRBD2 (5 bases). This clonotype originated in a man aged 40-50 years with active or convalescent COVID-19. Sequences were obtained from peripheral blood. CDR3 region: CSASEEDEQYF. The CDR3 coding sequence is TGCAGTGCTAGCGAGGAGGACGAGCAGTACTTC.